This T cell receptor beta chain was observed in a study of CD8 T cells in Susac syndrome. Study in general: Clinical remission applied to fewer than ten sequenced Susac syndrome patients, and six had active disease. Study outcomes and limitations: The study recognized that its TCR sequencing and HLA analysis covered a relatively small number of individuals.

Note on this clonotype: Its specificity is unknown.

The authors reverse transcribed roughly 0.5 to 1 ug RNA with random hexamers. The amplification used immunoSEQ multiplex PCR on TCR beta CDR3; it spanned 54 Vbeta and 13 Jbeta. Via MiXCR, TCRdb re-called the immunoSEQ multiplex PCR reads, giving one row per CDR3 protein. The table shows around 150,000 distinct CDR3 sequences, with just under 95% occurring only once. The authors sequenced TCR beta from blood CD8+ and CD4+ T cells. The material sequenced was CD8+ T cells from PBMCs. The TCR comes from a human donor with Susac syndrome.

The CDR3 reads CASSPTLDPTQYF. The CDR3 coding sequence is TGTGCCAGCAGTCCAACCCTCGACCCTACGCAGTATTTT. The chain uses TRBV28 and TRBJ2-3; D is ambiguous. Germline V gene sequence: CDR1 MDHEN, CDR2 SYDVKM. Trimming took off 5 bases at V and 8 bases at J, with 14 bases between the two ends. CDR3 length: 13 amino acids.